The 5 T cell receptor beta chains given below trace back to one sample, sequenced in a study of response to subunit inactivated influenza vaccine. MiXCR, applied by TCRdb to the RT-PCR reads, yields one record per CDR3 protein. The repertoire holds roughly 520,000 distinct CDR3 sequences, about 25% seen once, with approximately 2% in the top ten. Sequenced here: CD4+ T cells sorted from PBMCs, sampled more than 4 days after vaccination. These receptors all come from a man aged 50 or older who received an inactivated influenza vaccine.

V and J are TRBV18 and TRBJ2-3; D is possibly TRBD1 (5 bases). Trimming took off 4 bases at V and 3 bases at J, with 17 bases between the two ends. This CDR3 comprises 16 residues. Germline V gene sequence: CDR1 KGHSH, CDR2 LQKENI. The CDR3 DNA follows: TGTGCCAGCTCACTCTCGGCAGGGATTTCAACAGATACGCAGTATTTT. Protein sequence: CASSLSAGISTDTQYF.

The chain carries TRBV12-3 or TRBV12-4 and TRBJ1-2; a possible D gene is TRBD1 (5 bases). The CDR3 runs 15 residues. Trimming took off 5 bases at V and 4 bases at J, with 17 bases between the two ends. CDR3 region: CASSPPGIDTYGYTF. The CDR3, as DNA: TGTGCCAGCAGTCCACCAGGGATTGATACCTATGGCTACACCTTC.

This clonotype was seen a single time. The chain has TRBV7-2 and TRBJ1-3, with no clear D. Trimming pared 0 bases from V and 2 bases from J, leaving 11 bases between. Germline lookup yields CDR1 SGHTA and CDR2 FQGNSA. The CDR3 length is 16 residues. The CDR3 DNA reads TGTGCCAGCAGCTTAGCGAGGACGCGAGCTGGAAACACCATATATTTT. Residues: CASSLARTRAGNTIYF. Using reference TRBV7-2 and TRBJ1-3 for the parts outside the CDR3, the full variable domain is GAGVSQSPSNKVTEKGKDVELRCDPISGHTALYWYRQSLGQGLEFLIYFQGNSAPDKSGLPSDRFSAERTGGSVSTLTIQRTQQEDSAVYLCASSLARTRAGNTIYFGEGSWLTVV.

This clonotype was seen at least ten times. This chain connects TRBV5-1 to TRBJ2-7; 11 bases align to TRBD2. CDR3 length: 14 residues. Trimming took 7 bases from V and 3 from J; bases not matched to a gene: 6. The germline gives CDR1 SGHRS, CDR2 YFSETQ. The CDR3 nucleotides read TGCGCCAGCGCCACTAGCGGGAGTAACTACGAGCAGTACTTC. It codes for CASATSGSNYEQYF.

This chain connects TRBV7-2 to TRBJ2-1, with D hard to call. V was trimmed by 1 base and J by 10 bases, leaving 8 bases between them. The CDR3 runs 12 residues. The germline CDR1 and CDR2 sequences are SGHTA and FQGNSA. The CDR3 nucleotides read TGTGCCAGCAGCTTAGACCGCCGGGAGCAGTTCTTC. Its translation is CASSLDRREQFF.